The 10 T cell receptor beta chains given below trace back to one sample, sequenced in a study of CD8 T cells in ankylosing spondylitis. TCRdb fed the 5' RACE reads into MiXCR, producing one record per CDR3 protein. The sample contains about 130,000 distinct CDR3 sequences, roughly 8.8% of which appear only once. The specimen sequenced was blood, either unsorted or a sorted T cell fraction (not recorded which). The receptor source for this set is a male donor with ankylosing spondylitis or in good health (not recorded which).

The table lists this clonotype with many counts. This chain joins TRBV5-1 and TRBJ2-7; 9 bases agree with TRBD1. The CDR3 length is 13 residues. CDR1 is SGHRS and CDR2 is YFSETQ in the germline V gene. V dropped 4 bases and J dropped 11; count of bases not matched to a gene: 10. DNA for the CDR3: TGCGCCAGCAGCAAAGGGACAGGGTTCGTGGAGTACTTC. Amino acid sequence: CASSKGTGFVEYF.

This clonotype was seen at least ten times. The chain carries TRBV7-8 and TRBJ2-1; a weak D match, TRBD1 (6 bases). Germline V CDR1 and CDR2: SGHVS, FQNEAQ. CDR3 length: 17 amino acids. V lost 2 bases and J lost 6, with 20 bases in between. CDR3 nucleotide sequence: TGTGCCAGCAGCTTACGTAAACAGGGCAGCTCGCCCAATGAGCAGTTCTTC. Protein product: CASSLRKQGSSPNEQFF.

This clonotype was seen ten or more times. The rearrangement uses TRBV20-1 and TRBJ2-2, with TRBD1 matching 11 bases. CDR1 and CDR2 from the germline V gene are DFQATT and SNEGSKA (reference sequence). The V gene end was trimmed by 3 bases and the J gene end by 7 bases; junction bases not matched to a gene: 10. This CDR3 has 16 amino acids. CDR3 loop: CSARHGQGAIYGELFF. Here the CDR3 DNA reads TGCAGTGCTAGGCACGGACAGGGGGCGATTTACGGGGAGCTGTTTTTT.

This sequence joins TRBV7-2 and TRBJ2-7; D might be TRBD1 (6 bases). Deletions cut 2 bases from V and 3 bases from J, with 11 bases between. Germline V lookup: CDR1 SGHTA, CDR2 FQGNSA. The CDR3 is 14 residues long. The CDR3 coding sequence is TGTGCCAGCAGCTTAATCCCAGGGGACTACGAGCAGTACTTC. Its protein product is CASSLIPGDYEQYF.

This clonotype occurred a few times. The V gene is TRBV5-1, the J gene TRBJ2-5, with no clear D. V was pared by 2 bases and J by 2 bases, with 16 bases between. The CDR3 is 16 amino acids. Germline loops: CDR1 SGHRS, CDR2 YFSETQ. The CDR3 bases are TGCGCCAGCAGCTTATCCCATGGAACGAATCAAGAGACCCAGTACTTC. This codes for CASSLSHGTNQETQYF.

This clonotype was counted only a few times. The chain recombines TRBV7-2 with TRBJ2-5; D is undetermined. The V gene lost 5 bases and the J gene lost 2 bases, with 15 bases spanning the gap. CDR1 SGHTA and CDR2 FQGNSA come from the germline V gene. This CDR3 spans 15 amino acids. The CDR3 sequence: CASSLWSLGQETQYF. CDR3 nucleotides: TGTGCCAGCAGCCTCTGGAGTCTCGGGCAAGAGACCCAGTACTTC.

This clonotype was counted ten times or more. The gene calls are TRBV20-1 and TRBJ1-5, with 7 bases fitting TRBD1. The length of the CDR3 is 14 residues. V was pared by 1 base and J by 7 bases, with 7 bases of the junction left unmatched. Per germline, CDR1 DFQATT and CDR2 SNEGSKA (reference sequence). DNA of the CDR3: TGCAGTGCTAGAGCTTTACAGGGGCGGCAGCCCCAGCATTTT. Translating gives CSARALQGRQPQHF.

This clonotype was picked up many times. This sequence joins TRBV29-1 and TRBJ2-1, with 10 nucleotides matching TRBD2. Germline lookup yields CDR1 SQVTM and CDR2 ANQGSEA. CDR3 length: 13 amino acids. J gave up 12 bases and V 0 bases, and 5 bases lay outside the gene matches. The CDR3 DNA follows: TGCAGCGTTGAAGATCCTAAGCGGGAGGGGCAGTTCTTC. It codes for CSVEDPKREGQFF.

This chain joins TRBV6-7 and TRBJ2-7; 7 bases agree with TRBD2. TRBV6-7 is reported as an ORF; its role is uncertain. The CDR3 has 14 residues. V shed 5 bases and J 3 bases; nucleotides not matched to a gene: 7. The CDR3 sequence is CASSPCGSIYEQYF. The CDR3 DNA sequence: TGTGCCAGCAGTCCTTGCGGGAGCATCTACGAGCAGTACTTC.

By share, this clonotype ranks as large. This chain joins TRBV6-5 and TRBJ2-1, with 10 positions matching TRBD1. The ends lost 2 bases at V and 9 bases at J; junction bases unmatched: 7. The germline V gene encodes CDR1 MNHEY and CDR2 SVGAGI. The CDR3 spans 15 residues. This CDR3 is CASSYEGQGFGEQFF. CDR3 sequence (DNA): TGTGCCAGCAGTTACGAGGGACAGGGGTTCGGTGAGCAGTTCTTC.